The TCR beta chain described here comes from a study of synovial regulatory T cells in juvenile arthritis. Findings of the study overall: Inflammation-associated Treg cells in blood had less TCR diversity than the remaining blood Treg cells.

CDR1 SGHRS and CDR2 YFSETQ come from the germline V gene. The CDR3 runs to 12 residues. The entry carries no DNA sequence. A remark on this clone: Antigen unknown.

Produced via immunoSEQ multiplex PCR; TCRdb's table is partial and in-frame only. Recorded for this sample: 10,000 or so clones. This clonotype originated in a donor younger than 30 with juvenile idiopathic arthritis. Material: Treg cells from blood. Indicated subset: remaining (HLA-DR-negative) circulating blood Treg cells. This chain connects TRBV5-1 to TRBJ1-2. The CDR3 loop reads CASSSSGGGYTF.